This TCR beta chain was recovered during a study of control samples from healthy donors and cancer patients. Profiled with immunoSEQ multiplex PCR; TCRdb holds only in-frame clones, not every one. This table holds about 35,000 clones, around 93% found once. Germline V gives CDR1 SGHNT, CDR2 YYREEE (reference sequence). V shed 4 bases and J 2 bases; nucleotides not matched to a gene: 10. This CDR3 is 16 amino acids long. Sequenced: PBMCs. This clonotype was obtained from a man in his forties with colorectal cancer. V usage is TRBV5-4 and J usage is TRBJ2-5; TRBD2 matches 8 bases. The chain's CDR3 is CASSPGVAGPQETQYF. As DNA, the CDR3 is TGTGCCAGCAGCCCTGGGGTAGCGGGGCCTCAAGAGACCCAGTACTTC.